Listed here are 8 T cell receptor beta chains from one sample, sequenced in a study of blood T cell repertoires in COVID-19. Repertoires were generated with immunoSEQ multiplex PCR, while TCRdb's copy carries only in-frame clones and drops some. The data hold 310,000 or so clones, with around 86% observed a single time. Sequencing was carried out using peripheral blood. These TCRs come from a man aged 70-80 years with acute or convalescent COVID-19.

The J gene is TRBJ1-5, the V gene TRBV19, with TRBD1 as a possible D gene (5 bases). CDR3 length equals 16 residues. V was shortened by 1 base and J by 7 bases, with 17 bases between the two germline ends. Germline-derived CDR1 and CDR2 are LNHDA and SQIVND (reference sequence). The CDR3, as DNA: TGTGCCAGTAGTATAGGGGGCCAGACAAGGCGCCAGCCCCAGCATTTT. This codes for CASSIGGQTRRQPQHF.

J is TRBJ1-6 and V is TRBV6-6, with D maybe TRBD1 (5 bases). Trimming removed 3 bases at V and 9 bases at J, with 12 bases between. Germline lookup yields CDR1 MNHNY and CDR2 SVGAGI (reference sequence). The CDR3 covers 14 residues. In nucleotides, the CDR3 is TGTGCCAGCAGTTATGCCGCGCAGGGTTCACCCCTCCACTTT. This encodes CASSYAAQGSPLHF.

The V and J genes are TRBV9 and TRBJ1-4; the D is unclear. Trimming stripped 3 bases from V and 4 bases from J, with 10 bases between. The CDR3 is made up of 14 amino acids. Germline V CDR1 and CDR2: SGDLS, YYNGEE. The CDR3 sequence is CASSETTFNEKLFF. For the CDR3, the DNA is TGTGCCAGCAGCGAGACAACCTTTAATGAAAAACTGTTTTTT. The whole variable domain, filled in from reference TRBV9 and TRBJ1-4, reads DSGVTQTPKHLITATGQRVTLRCSPRSGDLSVYWYQQSLDQGLQFLIQYYNGEERAKGNILERFSAQQFPDLHSELNLSSLELGDSALYFCASSETTFNEKLFFGSGTQLSVL.

The chain links TRBV28 to TRBJ2-7; 10 bases fit TRBD2. CDR1 is MDHEN, CDR2 SYDVKM, per germline. V was clipped by 7 bases and J by 4 bases; unmatched bases: 10. The CDR3 spans 15 residues. CDR3 protein: CASISSGRNFYEQYF. CDR3 coding DNA: TGTGCCAGCATCAGTAGCGGGAGGAATTTTTACGAGCAGTACTTC.

A few counts support this clone. The rearrangement uses TRBV5-4 and TRBJ1-6; TRBD1 might be the D (6 bases). The CDR3 sequence is 12 residues long. Germline lookup yields CDR1 SGHNT and CDR2 YYREEE (reference sequence). Trimming stripped 4 bases from V and 9 bases from J, with 8 bases between. The CDR3 reads CASSVRGSPLHF. CDR3 in DNA: TGTGCCAGCAGCGTCAGGGGTTCACCCCTCCACTTT.

J is TRBJ2-7 and V is TRBV15, with D perhaps matching TRBD2 (6 bases). V lost 4 bases and J 3 bases, leaving 16 bases between the germline ends. Germline V gene sequence: CDR1 LNHNV, CDR2 YYDKDF (reference sequence). The CDR3 consists of 15 residues. The DNA of the CDR3 is TGTGCCACCAGCACAACTCAAACGGGAGTCTACGAGCAGTACTTC. It specifies CATSTTQTGVYEQYF.

This clone was counted a single time. J is TRBJ2-2 and V is TRBV7-9, with D unresolved. V lost 3 bases and J lost 9, with 8 bases in between. The CDR3 is made up of 12 amino acids. CDR1 and CDR2 (germline): SEHNR, FQNEAQ (reference sequence). The CDR3 DNA sequence: TGTGCCAGCAGCTTGCGCGAAAGGGAGCTGTTTTTT. The encoded protein is CASSLRERELFF.

The chain combines TRBV7-9 with TRBJ2-2, with D tentatively TRBD2 (5 bases). Germline V CDR1 and CDR2: SEHNR, FQNEAQ (reference sequence). V gave up 3 bases and J gave up 6 bases, with 17 bases separating them. CDR3 length: 16 residues. In DNA form, the CDR3 reads TGTGCCAGCAGCTTTAGGCGCGGGCCGACCCCCGGGGAGCTGTTTTTT. Its translation: CASSFRRGPTPGELFF.